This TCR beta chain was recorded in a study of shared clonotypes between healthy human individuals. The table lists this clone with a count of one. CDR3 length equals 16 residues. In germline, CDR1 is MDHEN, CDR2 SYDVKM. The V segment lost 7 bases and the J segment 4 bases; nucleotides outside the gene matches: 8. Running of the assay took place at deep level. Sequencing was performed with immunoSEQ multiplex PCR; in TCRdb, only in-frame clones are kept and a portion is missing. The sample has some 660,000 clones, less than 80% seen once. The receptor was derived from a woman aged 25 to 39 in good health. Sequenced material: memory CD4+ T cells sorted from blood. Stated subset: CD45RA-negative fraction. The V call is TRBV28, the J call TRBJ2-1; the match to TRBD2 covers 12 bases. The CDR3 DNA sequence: TGTGCCAGCATAGCGCTAGCGGGAGGGCCATACAATGAGCAGTTCTTC. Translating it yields CASIALAGGPYNEQFF.